The rows below give T cell receptor beta chains drawn from one sample of a study of blood T cell repertoires in COVID-19. This table comes from immunoSEQ multiplex PCR, and its TCRdb copy is limited to in-frame clones, with some not included. The repertoire has roughly 52,000 clones, about 87% of them found once; the top ten carry about 3.6%. The specimen was peripheral blood. These receptors came from a middle-aged man with COVID-19, enrolled during active disease. The CDR3 runs from the conserved cysteine through the conserved F or W. Each record gives: V gene, clone size, J gene, D gene, CDR3 DNA, CDR3 protein. A D gene is named only where the DNA matches it firmly. Size values are once, few and many counts, or a class for expanded clones, and some rows have none.

V gene: TRBV6-5; clone size: .; J gene: TRBJ2-7; D gene: TRBD2; CDR3 DNA: TGTGCCAGCAGCCCGGGACTAGCGGCCTACGAGCAGTACTTC; CDR3 protein: CASSPGLAAYEQYF
V gene: TRBV7-8; clone size: .; J gene: TRBJ2-7; D gene: TRBD1; CDR3 DNA: TGTGCCAGCAGCCTCGGGACAGGCTACGAGCAGTACTTC; CDR3 protein: CASSLGTGYEQYF
V gene: TRBV21-1; clone size: .; J gene: TRBJ2-2; D gene: .; CDR3 DNA: TGTGCCTGGAGCGTGGGGGCGGTCGGGGAGCTGTTTTTT; CDR3 protein: CAWSVGAVGELFF
V gene: TRBV4-1; clone size: .; J gene: TRBJ2-3; D gene: .; CDR3 DNA: TGCGCCAGCAGCCAAGCTGAGAGTACAGATACGCAGTATTTT; CDR3 protein: CASSQAESTDTQYF
V gene: TRBV10-3; clone size: .; J gene: TRBJ2-3; D gene: .; CDR3 DNA: TGTGCCATCACGGAGCGGGCTAGCACAGATACGCAGTATTTT; CDR3 protein: CAITERASTDTQYF
V gene: TRBV3-1/TRBV3-2; clone size: .; J gene: TRBJ1-3; D gene: TRBD1; CDR3 DNA: TGTGCCAGCAGCCTGGGACAGATCTCTGGAAACACCATATATTTT; CDR3 protein: CASSLGQISGNTIYF
V gene: TRBV11-2; clone size: .; J gene: TRBJ2-1; D gene: .; CDR3 DNA: TGTGCCAGCAGCTCTCCAGTGGATGAGCAGTTCTTC; CDR3 protein: CASSSPVDEQFF
V gene: TRBV18; clone size: .; J gene: TRBJ1-3; D gene: .; CDR3 DNA: TGTGCCAGCTCTCCTTGGGCCCATGGGGGAAACACCATATATTTT; CDR3 protein: CASSPWAHGGNTIYF
V gene: TRBV10-1; clone size: .; J gene: TRBJ1-1; D gene: .; CDR3 DNA: TGCGCCAGCAGCCCAACAGGGTTCACTGAAGCTTTCTTT; CDR3 protein: CASSPTGFTEAFF
V gene: TRBV11-2; clone size: few; J gene: TRBJ1-1; D gene: .; CDR3 DNA: TGTGCCAGCAGCTTATCGGGTCGGGGGGCTTTCTTT; CDR3 protein: CASSLSGRGAFF
V gene: TRBV29-1; clone size: .; J gene: TRBJ1-4; D gene: TRBD1; CDR3 DNA: TGCAGCGTTGCGGGCGGACAGGGAAAAAAACTGTTTTTT; CDR3 protein: CSVAGGQGKKLFF
V gene: TRBV6-2/TRBV6-3; clone size: .; J gene: TRBJ1-2; D gene: TRBD1; CDR3 DNA: TGTGCCAGCAGTTACTCGATTGGACAGGGGGCGGATGGCTACACCTTC; CDR3 protein: CASSYSIGQGADGYTF
V gene: TRBV19; clone size: once; J gene: TRBJ2-1; D gene: .; CDR3 DNA: TGTGCCAGTAGTACCGACTTAGGGGGGGGTTACAATGAGCAGTTCTTC; CDR3 protein: CASSTDLGGGYNEQFF
V gene: TRBV27; clone size: .; J gene: TRBJ2-1; D gene: TRBD2; CDR3 DNA: TGTGCCAGCAGTTTAGGGGGACTAGCGGCCAATGAGCAGTTCTTC; CDR3 protein: CASSLGGLAANEQFF
V gene: TRBV24-1; clone size: .; J gene: TRBJ2-3; D gene: TRBD1; CDR3 DNA: TGTGCCACCAGTGAAGGGACAGGGGGTCAGTATTTT; CDR3 protein: CATSEGTGGQYF
V gene: TRBV7-2; clone size: .; J gene: TRBJ2-7; D gene: TRBD2; CDR3 DNA: TGTGCCAGCAGCACTAGCGGTGGACTCGCCTACGAGCAGTACTTC; CDR3 protein: CASSTSGGLAYEQYF
V gene: TRBV12-5; clone size: .; J gene: TRBJ2-1; D gene: .; CDR3 DNA: TGTGCTAGTGGTTTGGTTTGGGGGGACAGCCCGACCTCCTACAATGAGCAGTTCTTC; CDR3 protein: CASGLVWGDSPTSYNEQFF
V gene: TRBV5-1; clone size: .; J gene: TRBJ1-3; D gene: .; CDR3 DNA: TGCGCCAGCAGCTTGGGTGGGAGCTCTGGAAACACCATATATTTT; CDR3 protein: CASSLGGSSGNTIYF
V gene: TRBV11-3; clone size: .; J gene: TRBJ1-4; D gene: .; CDR3 DNA: TGTGCCAGCAGCTTAGGTGACAGTACCGATGAAAAACTGTTTTTT; CDR3 protein: CASSLGDSTDEKLFF
V gene: TRBV27; clone size: .; J gene: TRBJ2-5; D gene: .; CDR3 DNA: TGTGCCAGCAGTTTAAGGCTGGAACGCGGGACCCAGTACTTC; CDR3 protein: CASSLRLERGTQYF
V gene: TRBV19; clone size: few; J gene: TRBJ2-2; D gene: TRBD1; CDR3 DNA: TGTGCCAGTAGTATTCTCGGGCAGGGGGCTGGCGGGGAGCTGTTTTTT; CDR3 protein: CASSILGQGAGGELFF
V gene: TRBV27; clone size: .; J gene: TRBJ1-2; D gene: .; CDR3 DNA: TGTGCCAGCAGTGCAACAGGGCCCTATGGCTACACCTTC; CDR3 protein: CASSATGPYGYTF
V gene: TRBV28; clone size: .; J gene: TRBJ1-2; D gene: TRBD1; CDR3 DNA: TGTGCCAGCAGTCCCCGAGGACAGGGCATCACTGGCTACACCTTC; CDR3 protein: CASSPRGQGITGYTF
V gene: TRBV3-1/TRBV3-2; clone size: once; J gene: TRBJ1-3; D gene: .; CDR3 DNA: TGTGCCAGCAGCCAAGGGGGGACTCGGAGAAACACCATATATTTT; CDR3 protein: CASSQGGTRRNTIYF
V gene: TRBV28; clone size: .; J gene: TRBJ2-1; D gene: .; CDR3 DNA: TGTGCCAGCAGCCGTAGGGGGGGCAATGAGCAGTTCTTC; CDR3 protein: CASSRRGGNEQFF
V gene: TRBV29-1; clone size: .; J gene: TRBJ1-1; D gene: .; CDR3 DNA: TGCAGCGTTTCAGGGATCATGAACACTGAAGCTTTCTTT; CDR3 protein: CSVSGIMNTEAFF
V gene: TRBV30; clone size: .; J gene: TRBJ2-5; D gene: .; CDR3 DNA: TGTGCCTGGAGTGTACTGGGCTGGGAGACCCAGTACTTC; CDR3 protein: CAWSVLGWETQYF
V gene: TRBV5-4; clone size: .; J gene: TRBJ1-4; D gene: .; CDR3 DNA: TGTGCCAGCAGCTTGGGGGGCTCTAATGAAAAACTGTTTTTT; CDR3 protein: CASSLGGSNEKLFF
V gene: TRBV5-1; clone size: .; J gene: TRBJ2-5; D gene: .; CDR3 DNA: TGCGCCAGCAGCTTAGGGGGCCAAGAGACCCAGTACTTC; CDR3 protein: CASSLGGQETQYF
V gene: TRBV5-1; clone size: .; J gene: TRBJ1-4; D gene: TRBD1; CDR3 DNA: TGCGCCAGCAGCTTGGGGGACAGAGCTAATGAAAAACTGTTTTTT; CDR3 protein: CASSLGDRANEKLFF
V gene: TRBV7-9; clone size: once; J gene: TRBJ1-2; D gene: TRBD1; CDR3 DNA: TGTGCCAGCAGCTCCCAGGGGGGAGGCTATGGCTACACCTTC; CDR3 protein: CASSSQGGGYGYTF
V gene: TRBV20-1; clone size: .; J gene: TRBJ1-1; D gene: TRBD1; CDR3 DNA: TGCAGTGCTAGTCCCCAGGGGGGTGGTGAAGCTTTCTTT; CDR3 protein: CSASPQGGGEAFF
V gene: TRBV5-6; clone size: .; J gene: TRBJ1-5; D gene: .; CDR3 DNA: TGTGCCAGCAGCCCCCACGGGGGTGCTCAGCCCCAGCATTTT; CDR3 protein: CASSPHGGAQPQHF
V gene: TRBV10-3; clone size: .; J gene: TRBJ2-5; D gene: TRBD1; CDR3 DNA: TGTGCCATCAGTGATGTACAGGGGAGAGAGACCCAGTACTTC; CDR3 protein: CAISDVQGRETQYF
V gene: TRBV11-3; clone size: .; J gene: TRBJ1-5; D gene: .; CDR3 DNA: TGTGCCAGCAGTCCTCCCCGGACTAATAGCAATCAGCCCCAGCATTTT; CDR3 protein: CASSPPRTNSNQPQHF
V gene: TRBV5-1; clone size: .; J gene: TRBJ2-5; D gene: .; CDR3 DNA: TGCGCCAGCAGGGGGGCAGAAGAGACCCAGTACTTC; CDR3 protein: CASRGAEETQYF
V gene: TRBV3-1/TRBV3-2; clone size: .; J gene: TRBJ2-3; D gene: .; CDR3 DNA: TGTGCCAGCAGCCAAGTGGGGCTAGCGTTTACGGATACGCAGTATTTT; CDR3 protein: CASSQVGLAFTDTQYF